This T cell receptor (beta chain) was captured by sequencing in a study of shared clonotypes between healthy human individuals. As regards this clone: Its cognate antigen is unknown.

CD45RO-negative, CCR7-selected cells formed the naive CD8 fraction, which excluded terminally differentiated effector memory CD45RA+ cells. Authors' methods: Junction-only immunoSEQ sequences carried no quality scores, so filtering differed. TCRdb's copy holds only in-frame clones and misses some; the assay was immunoSEQ multiplex PCR. That table is the source of V, J and clone size, and D and trimming were worked out from the DNA. Of approximately 720,000 clones detected, about 90% appear once; the ten largest clones hold about a quarter. The study, taken as a whole, reports: Naive subsets generally had larger estimated richness than memory subsets.

The CDR3 has 13 amino acids. The V and J ends lost 7 bases and 1 base respectively, with 8 bases between them. Germline-derived CDR1 and CDR2 are SEHNR and FQNEAQ (reference sequence). The sample was naive CD8+ T cells sorted from blood. This clonotype was obtained from a man aged 25 to 40 in good health. The rearrangement uses TRBV7-9 and TRBJ2-1; D unresolved. The CDR3 here is CASTRLSYNEQFF. CDR3 nucleotides: TGTGCCAGCACACGCCTTTCCTACAATGAGCAGTTCTTC.